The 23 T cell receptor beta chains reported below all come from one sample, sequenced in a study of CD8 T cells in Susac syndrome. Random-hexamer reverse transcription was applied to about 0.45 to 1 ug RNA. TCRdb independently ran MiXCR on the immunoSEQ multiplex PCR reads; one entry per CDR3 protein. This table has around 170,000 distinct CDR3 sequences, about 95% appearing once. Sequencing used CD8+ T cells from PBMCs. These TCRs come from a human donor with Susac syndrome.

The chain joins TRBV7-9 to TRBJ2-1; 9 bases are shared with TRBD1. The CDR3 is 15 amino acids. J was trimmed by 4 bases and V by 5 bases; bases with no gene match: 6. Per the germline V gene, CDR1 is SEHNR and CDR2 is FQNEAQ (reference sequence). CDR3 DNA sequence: TGTGCCAGCAGCCAGGGACAGGGAGTTTACAATGAGCAGTTCTTC. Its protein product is CASSQGQGVYNEQFF.

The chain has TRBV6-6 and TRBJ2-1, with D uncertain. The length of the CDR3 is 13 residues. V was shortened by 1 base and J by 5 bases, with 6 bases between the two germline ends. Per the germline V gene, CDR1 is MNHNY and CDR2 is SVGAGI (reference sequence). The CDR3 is CASSYLGDNEQFF. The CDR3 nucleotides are TGTGCCAGCAGTTACTTAGGTGACAATGAGCAGTTCTTC.

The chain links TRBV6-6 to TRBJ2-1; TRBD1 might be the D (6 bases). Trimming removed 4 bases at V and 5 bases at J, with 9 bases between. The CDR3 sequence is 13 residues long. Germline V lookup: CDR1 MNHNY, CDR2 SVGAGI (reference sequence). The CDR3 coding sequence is TGTGCCAGCAGTTCACAGGGAAACAATGAGCAGTTCTTC. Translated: CASSSQGNNEQFF.

Written as DNA, the CDR3 is TGTGCTAGTGCCCCGGGACTAGATTACAATGAGCAGTTCTTC. It is translated as CASAPGLDYNEQFF. This chain connects TRBV12-5 to TRBJ2-1, with 8 nucleotides matching TRBD2. Germline CDR1 and CDR2: LGHNT and FRNRAP. The CDR3 runs 14 residues. J gave up 4 bases and V 7 bases, and 6 bases lay outside the gene matches.

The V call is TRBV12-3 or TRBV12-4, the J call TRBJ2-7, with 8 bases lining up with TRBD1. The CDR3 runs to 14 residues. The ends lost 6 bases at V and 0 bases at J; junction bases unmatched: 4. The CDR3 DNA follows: TGTGCCAGCAGGGAAGGACAGGGCTCCTACGAGCAGTACTTC. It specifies CASREGQGSYEQYF.

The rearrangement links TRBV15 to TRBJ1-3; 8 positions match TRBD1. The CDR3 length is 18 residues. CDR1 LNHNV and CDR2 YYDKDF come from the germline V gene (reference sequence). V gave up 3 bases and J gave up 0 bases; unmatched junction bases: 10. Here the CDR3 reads CATSSEGQGANSGNTIYF. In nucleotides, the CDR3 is TGTGCCACCAGCAGCGAAGGCCAGGGGGCCAACTCTGGAAACACCATATATTTT.

The CDR3 spells CASSPNTYGRGETQYF. In nucleotides, the CDR3 is TGTGCCAGCAGCCCGAACACATATGGCAGGGGGGAGACCCAGTACTTC. The rearrangement links TRBV4-2 to TRBJ2-5, with TRBD1 matching over 7 bases. The CDR3 sequence is 16 residues long. Germline CDR1 LGHNA, CDR2 YNFKEQ. The J segment lost 5 bases and the V segment lost 4 bases, leaving 13 bases of the junction unmatched.

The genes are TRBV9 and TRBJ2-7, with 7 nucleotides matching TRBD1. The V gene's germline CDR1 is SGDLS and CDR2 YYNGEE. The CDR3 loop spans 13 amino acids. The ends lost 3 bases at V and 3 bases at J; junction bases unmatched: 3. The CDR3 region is CASSGGQFYEQYF. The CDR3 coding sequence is TGTGCCAGCAGCGGGGGACAGTTCTACGAGCAGTACTTC.

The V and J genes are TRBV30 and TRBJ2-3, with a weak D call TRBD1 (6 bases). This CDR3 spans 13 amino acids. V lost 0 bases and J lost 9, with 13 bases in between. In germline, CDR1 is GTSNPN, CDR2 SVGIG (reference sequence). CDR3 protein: CAWSVGRGDTQYF. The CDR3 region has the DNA TGTGCCTGGAGTGTAGGCAGGGGTGACACGCAGTATTTT.

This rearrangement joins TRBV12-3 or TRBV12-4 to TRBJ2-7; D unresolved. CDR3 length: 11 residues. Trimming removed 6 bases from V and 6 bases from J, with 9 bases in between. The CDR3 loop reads CASSPGSEQYF. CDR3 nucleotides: TGTGCCAGCAGCCCCGGCAGCGAGCAGTACTTC.

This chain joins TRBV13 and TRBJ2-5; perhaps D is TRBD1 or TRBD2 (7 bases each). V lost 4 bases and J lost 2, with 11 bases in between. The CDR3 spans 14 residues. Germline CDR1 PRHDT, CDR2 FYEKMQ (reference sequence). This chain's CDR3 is CASSWEGQQETQYF. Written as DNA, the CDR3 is TGTGCCAGCAGCTGGGAGGGACAGCAAGAGACCCAGTACTTC.

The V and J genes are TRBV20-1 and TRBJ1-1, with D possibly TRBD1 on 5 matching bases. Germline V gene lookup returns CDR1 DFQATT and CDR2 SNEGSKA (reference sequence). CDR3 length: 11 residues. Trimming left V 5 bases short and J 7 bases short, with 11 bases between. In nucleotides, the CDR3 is TGCAGTGCTCCAGCGGGGGTTGAAGCTTTCTTT. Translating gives CSAPAGVEAFF.

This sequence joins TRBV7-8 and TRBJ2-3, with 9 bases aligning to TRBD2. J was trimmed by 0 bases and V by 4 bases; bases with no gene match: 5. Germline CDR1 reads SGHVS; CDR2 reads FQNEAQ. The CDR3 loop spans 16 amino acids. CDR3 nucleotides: TGTGCCAGCAGCTCCAATAGCGGGGGCAGCACAGATACGCAGTATTTT. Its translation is CASSSNSGGSTDTQYF. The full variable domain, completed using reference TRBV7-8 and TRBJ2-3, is GAGVSQSPRYKVAKRGQDVALRCDPISGHVSLFWYQQALGQGPEFLTYFQNEAQLDKSGLPSDRFFAERPEGSVSTLKIQRTQQEDSAVYLCASSSNSGGSTDTQYFGPGTRLTVL.

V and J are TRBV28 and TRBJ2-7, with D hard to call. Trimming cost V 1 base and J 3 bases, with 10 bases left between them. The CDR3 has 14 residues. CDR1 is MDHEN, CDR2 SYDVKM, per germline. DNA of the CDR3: TGTGCCAGCAGTTTATTGACGGATATCTACGAGCAGTACTTC. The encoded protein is CASSLLTDIYEQYF.

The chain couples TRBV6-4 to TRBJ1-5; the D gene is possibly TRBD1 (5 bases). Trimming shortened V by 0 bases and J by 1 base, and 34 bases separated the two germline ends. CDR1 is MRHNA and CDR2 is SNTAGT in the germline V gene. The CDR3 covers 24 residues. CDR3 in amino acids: CASSDSTGRESKDVGIASNQPQHF. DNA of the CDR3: TGTGCCAGCAGTGACTCGACCGGCAGGGAGTCTAAGGATGTCGGGATTGCCAGCAATCAGCCCCAGCATTTT.

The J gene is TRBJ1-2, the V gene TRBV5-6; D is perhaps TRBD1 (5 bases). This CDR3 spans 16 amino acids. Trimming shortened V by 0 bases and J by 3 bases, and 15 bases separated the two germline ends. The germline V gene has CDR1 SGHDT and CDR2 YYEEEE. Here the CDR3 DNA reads TGTGCCAGCAGCTTGGTCACAGAAGGGGTGGACTATGGCTACACCTTC. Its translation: CASSLVTEGVDYGYTF.

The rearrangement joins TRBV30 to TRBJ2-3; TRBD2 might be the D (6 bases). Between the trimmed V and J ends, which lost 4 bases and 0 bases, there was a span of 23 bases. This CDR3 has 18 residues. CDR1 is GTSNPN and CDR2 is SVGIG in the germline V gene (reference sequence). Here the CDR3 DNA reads TGTGCCTGGAACAGAAGAAACCGACTAGTCAAAAGCACAGATACGCAGTATTTT. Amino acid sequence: CAWNRRNRLVKSTDTQYF.

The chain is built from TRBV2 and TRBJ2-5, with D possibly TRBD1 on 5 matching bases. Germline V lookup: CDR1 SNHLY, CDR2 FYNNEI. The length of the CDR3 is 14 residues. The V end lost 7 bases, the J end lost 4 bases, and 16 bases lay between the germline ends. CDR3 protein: CASTATDWGETQYF. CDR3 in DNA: TGTGCCAGCACAGCGACAGACTGGGGAGAGACCCAGTACTTC.

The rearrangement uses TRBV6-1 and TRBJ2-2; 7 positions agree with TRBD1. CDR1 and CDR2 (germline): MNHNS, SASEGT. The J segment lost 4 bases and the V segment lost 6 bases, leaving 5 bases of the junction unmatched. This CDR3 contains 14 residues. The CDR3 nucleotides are TGTGCCAGCAGGACGACAGGGTCCACCGGGGAGCTGTTTTTT. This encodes CASRTTGSTGELFF.

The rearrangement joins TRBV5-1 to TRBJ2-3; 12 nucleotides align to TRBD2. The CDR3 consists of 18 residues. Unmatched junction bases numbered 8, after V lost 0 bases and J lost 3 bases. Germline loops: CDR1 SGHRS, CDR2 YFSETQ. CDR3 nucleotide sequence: TGCGCCAGCAGCTTGGGAACTAGCGGGGGGCAGATAACAGATACGCAGTATTTT. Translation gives CASSLGTSGGQITDTQYF.

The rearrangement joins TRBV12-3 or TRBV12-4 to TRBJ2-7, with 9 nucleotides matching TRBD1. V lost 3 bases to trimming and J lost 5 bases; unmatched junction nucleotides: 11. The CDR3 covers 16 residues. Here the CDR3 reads CASSLALGQGGNEQYF. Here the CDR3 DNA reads TGTGCCAGCAGTTTGGCTTTGGGACAGGGAGGGAACGAGCAGTACTTC.

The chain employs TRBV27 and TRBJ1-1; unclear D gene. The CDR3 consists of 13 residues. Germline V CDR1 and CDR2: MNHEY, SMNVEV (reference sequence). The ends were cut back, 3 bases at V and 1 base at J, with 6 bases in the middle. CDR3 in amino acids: CASSFSKNTEAFF. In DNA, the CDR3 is TGTGCCAGCAGTTTTAGCAAGAACACTGAAGCTTTCTTT.

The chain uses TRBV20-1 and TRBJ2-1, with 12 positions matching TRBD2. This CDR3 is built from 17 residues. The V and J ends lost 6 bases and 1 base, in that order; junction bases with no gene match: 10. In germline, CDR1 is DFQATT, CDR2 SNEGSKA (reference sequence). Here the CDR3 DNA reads TGCAGTGCCGAGCTAGCGGGAGGGGACAGGTCCTACAATGAGCAGTTCTTC. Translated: CSAELAGGDRSYNEQFF.